This entry lists 9 T cell receptor beta chains sequenced from one sample in a study of CD8+ T cells in alopecia areata. TCR sequencing used cDNA made by reverse transcription of extracted RNA. Generated by immunoSEQ multiplex PCR, the TCRdb table keeps only in-frame clones and is missing some. Of approximately 280,000 clones detected, 55% to 75% appear once; the ten largest clones hold approximately 1.7%. Noted treatment: oral pan-JAK inhibitor, 5-10 mg twice daily. The material was CD4+ T cells sorted from blood, obtained at week 24, from a patient treated with tofacitinib. All receptors derive from a human donor with alopecia areata.

This clone was found a few times. The genes are TRBV5-1 and TRBJ2-5, with D unclear. The V end lost 4 bases, the J end lost 2 bases, and 12 bases lay between the germline ends. Germline loops: CDR1 SGHRS, CDR2 YFSETQ. This CDR3 spans 14 amino acids. CDR3 residues: CASSRSGDQETQYF. The CDR3 region has the DNA TGCGCCAGCAGCCGCTCTGGGGATCAAGAGACCCAGTACTTC.

The chain is built from TRBV29-1 and TRBJ1-2; D remains unclear. From germline, CDR1 is SQVTM and CDR2 ANQGSEA. The CDR3 spans 15 residues. V was pared by 0 bases and J by 2 bases, with 13 bases between. CDR3 region: CSVEERQIKNYGYTF. The CDR3, as DNA: TGCAGCGTTGAAGAACGGCAGATTAAGAACTATGGCTACACCTTC.

V and J are TRBV30 and TRBJ2-5; the D gene is possibly TRBD1 (5 bases). This CDR3 has 15 residues. The V gene lost 1 base and the J gene lost 1 base, with 13 bases spanning the gap. Germline CDR1 is GTSNPN and CDR2 is SVGIG (reference sequence). DNA for the CDR3: TGTGCCTGGAGTGCCTGGGGCAGAGTCCAAGAGACCCAGTACTTC. Protein sequence: CAWSAWGRVQETQYF.

V is TRBV29-1 and J is TRBJ2-1; D not certain. Trimming left V 1 base short and J 2 bases short, with 9 bases between. The CDR3 spans 14 residues. The germline V gene encodes CDR1 SQVTM and CDR2 ANQGSEA. DNA of the CDR3: TGCAGCGTTGAAGCCCAGGACCCCTACAATGAGCAGTTCTTC. Its protein is CSVEAQDPYNEQFF.

The V and J genes are TRBV30 and TRBJ2-7; no reliable D call. The CDR3 spans 14 residues. The ends were cut back, 4 bases at V and 4 bases at J, with 17 bases in the middle. Germline V gives CDR1 GTSNPN, CDR2 SVGIG (reference sequence). CDR3 sequence: CAWKLGLGGYEQYF. The CDR3 region has the DNA TGTGCCTGGAAGTTAGGGTTGGGTGGGTACGAGCAGTACTTC.

V usage is TRBV30 and J usage is TRBJ1-1; D is ambiguous. This CDR3 contains 11 residues. CDR1 is GTSNPN and CDR2 is SVGIG in the germline V gene (reference sequence). Trimming stripped 4 bases from V and 5 bases from J, with 8 bases between. The CDR3: CAWKYTTEAFF. The CDR3 DNA reads as TGTGCCTGGAAATATACAACTGAAGCTTTCTTT.

J is TRBJ2-3 and V is TRBV5-1; 15 bases match TRBD2. Germline trimming cut 3 bases from V and 3 bases from J; bases unmatched to any gene: 2. In germline, CDR1 is SGHRS, CDR2 YFSETQ. The length of the CDR3 is 16 residues. The CDR3 nucleotides read TGCGCCAGCAGCTACGGGACTAGCGGGGGGACAGATACGCAGTATTTT. As protein: CASSYGTSGGTDTQYF.

The chain joins TRBV6-5 to TRBJ1-1; no clear D gene. Trimming removed 0 bases at V and 5 bases at J, with 13 bases between. CDR3 size: 15 residues. Germline CDR1 is MNHEY and CDR2 is SVGAGI. DNA for the CDR3: TGTGCCAGCAGTTACTCGAACGGGCTCGATACTGAAGCTTTCTTT. Its translation: CASSYSNGLDTEAFF.

The J gene is TRBJ2-1, the V gene TRBV29-1; no clear D gene. Germline CDR1 and CDR2: SQVTM and ANQGSEA. Trimming took 5 bases from V and 4 from J, leaving 12 bases between them. CDR3 length: 13 residues. The CDR3 coding sequence is TGCAGCGTTTCCCCCAGCAGGTACAATGAGCAGTTCTTC. It is translated as CSVSPSRYNEQFF.